The 10 T cell receptor beta chains in this list originate from one sample, sequenced in a study of patients and donors after allogeneic stem cell transplantation. One entry per CDR3 protein, called by TCRdb with MiXCR from the RT-PCR reads. The sample has 200,000 to 250,000 distinct CDR3 sequences, 11% to 15% seen once. What was sequenced was blood, either unsorted or a sorted T cell fraction (not recorded which). The receptors shown here come from a human donor who was either an allogeneic HSCT recipient or a stem cell or donor lymphocyte infusion donor (not recorded which). It is not recorded whose cells these are; they may come from a transplant donor.

The chain joins TRBV7-2 to TRBJ2-2; TRBD2 matches 9 bases. J lost 6 bases, V lost 3 bases, and 11 bases had no gene match. Germline V CDR1 and CDR2: SGHTA, FQGNSA. The CDR3 has 17 residues. The CDR3 spells CASSFPQRGVRPGELFF. The CDR3 DNA reads as TGTGCCAGCAGCTTTCCCCAGCGGGGGGTACGTCCCGGGGAGCTGTTTTTT.

The chain has TRBV7-8 and TRBJ2-6; no reliable D call. The CDR3 loop spans 19 amino acids. Germline V gene lookup returns CDR1 SGHVS and CDR2 FQNEAQ. Trimming took 5 bases from V and 3 from J, leaving 23 bases between them. The CDR3 DNA is TGTGCCAGCAGCCTAGAGGCTTACGCTGGGGTTGGTGGGGCCAACGTCCTGACTTTC. Translation: CASSLEAYAGVGGANVLTF.

This clonotype was detected many times. The chain uses TRBV10-3 and TRBJ2-2, with a tentative D call TRBD2 (5 bases). The V and J ends lost 10 bases and 3 bases respectively, with 12 bases between them. Germline loops: CDR1 ENHRY, CDR2 SYGVKD. The CDR3 totals 13 residues. In nucleotides, the CDR3 is TGTGCCACAACAGCGAGGGACACCGGGGAGCTGTTTTTT. Protein sequence: CATTARDTGELFF.

This clonotype has ten or more counts. The chain joins TRBV12-3 or TRBV12-4 to TRBJ2-1; 8 bases match TRBD1. V was clipped by 1 base and J by 8 bases; unmatched bases: 4. The CDR3 totals 14 residues. The CDR3 DNA reads TGTGCCAGCAGTTTAGTGCAGGGGGCCTATGAGCAGTTCTTC. Translation: CASSLVQGAYEQFF.

At least ten counts were recorded for this clonotype. V and J are TRBV6-1 and TRBJ2-7; the D is unclear. The CDR3 contains 12 residues. V was pared by 8 bases and J by 3 bases, with 11 bases between. Germline CDR1 is MNHNS and CDR2 is SASEGT. As DNA, the CDR3 is TGTGCCAGCTTGAGGCGAAACTACGAGCAGTACTTC. It is translated as CASLRRNYEQYF.

This clonotype was picked up a small number of times. V is TRBV6-1 and J is TRBJ2-7, with TRBD2 matching over 12 bases. Trimming removed 4 bases from V and 6 bases from J; junction bases left unmatched: 10. Germline V gives CDR1 MNHNS, CDR2 SASEGT. The CDR3 covers 16 residues. The CDR3, as DNA: TGTGCCAGCAGTGCAGGAGGACTAGCGGGACGTCGCGAGCAGTACTTC. It translates to CASSAGGLAGRREQYF.

This clonotype was counted ten times or more. CDR3 region: CASIGQADNEQFF. CDR3 bases: TGCGCCAGCATCGGACAGGCAGACAATGAGCAGTTCTTC. This chain connects TRBV5-1 to TRBJ2-1; 7 bases are shared with TRBD1. The germline V gene encodes CDR1 SGHRS and CDR2 YFSETQ. Germline trimming cut 6 bases from V and 5 bases from J; bases unmatched to any gene: 5. The CDR3 has 13 residues.

This chain connects TRBV2 to TRBJ1-2, with D unresolved. Germline loops: CDR1 SNHLY, CDR2 FYNNEI. V was clipped by 2 bases and J by 0 bases, with 7 bases between them. The CDR3 extends over 14 amino acids. The CDR3: CASSETLANYGYTF. The CDR3, as DNA: TGTGCCAGCAGTGAAACCCTCGCTAACTATGGCTACACCTTC.

The V and J genes are TRBV7-6 and TRBJ1-1; 7 bases line up with TRBD1. The CDR3 has 14 residues. Germline CDR1 is SGHVS and CDR2 is FNYEAQ. The V gene end was trimmed by 5 bases and the J gene end by 1 base; junction bases not matched to a gene: 4. CDR3 DNA sequence: TGTGCCAGCAGCGCGACAGGGCAGAACACTGAAGCTTTCTTT. This gives the protein CASSATGQNTEAFF. Based on the CDR3 plus reference TRBV7-6 and TRBJ1-1, the full variable domain is GAGVSQSPRYKVTKRGQDVALRCDPISGHVSLYWYRQALGQGPEFLTYFNYEAQQDKSGLPNDRFSAERPEGSISTLTIQRTEQRDSAMYRCASSATGQNTEAFFGQGTRLTVV.

J is TRBJ1-5 and V is TRBV6-1; tentatively, D is TRBD1 (5 bases). The V and J ends lost 7 bases and 4 bases respectively, with 23 bases between them. This CDR3 has 17 residues. Germline loops: CDR1 MNHNS, CDR2 SASEGT. The CDR3 region has the DNA TGTGCCAGCACCGCGGGAATCGACAGTATTGGGAATCAGCCCCAGCATTTT. Protein: CASTAGIDSIGNQPQHF.